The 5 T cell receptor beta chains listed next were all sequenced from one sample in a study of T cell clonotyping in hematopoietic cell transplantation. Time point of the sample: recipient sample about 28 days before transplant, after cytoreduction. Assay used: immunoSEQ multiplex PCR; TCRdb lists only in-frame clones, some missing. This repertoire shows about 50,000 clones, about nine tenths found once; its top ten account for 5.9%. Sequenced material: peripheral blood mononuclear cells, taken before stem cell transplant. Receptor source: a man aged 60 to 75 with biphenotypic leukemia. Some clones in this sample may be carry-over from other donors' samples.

CDR3 residues: CASSPNLDRGGEKLFF. The CDR3 region has the DNA TGTGCCAGCAGCCCGAACCTTGACAGGGGTGGCGAAAAACTGTTTTTT. This chain joins TRBV9 and TRBJ1-4; TRBD1 matches 8 bases. CDR1 is SGDLS, CDR2 YYNGEE, per germline. V was pared by 4 bases and J by 8 bases, with 13 bases of the junction left unmatched. This CDR3 is 16 amino acids long.

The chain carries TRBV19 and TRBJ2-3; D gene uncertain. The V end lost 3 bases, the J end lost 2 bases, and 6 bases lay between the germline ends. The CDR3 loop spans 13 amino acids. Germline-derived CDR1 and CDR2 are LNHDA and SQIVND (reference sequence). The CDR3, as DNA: TGTGCCAGTAGTATGGGCTACACAGATACGCAGTATTTT. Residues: CASSMGYTDTQYF.

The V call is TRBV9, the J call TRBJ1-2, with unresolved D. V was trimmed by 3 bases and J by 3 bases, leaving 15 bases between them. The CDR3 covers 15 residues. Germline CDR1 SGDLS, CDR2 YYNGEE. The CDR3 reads CASSAWGRVDYGYTF. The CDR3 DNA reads TGTGCCAGCAGCGCTTGGGGAAGGGTAGACTATGGCTACACCTTC.

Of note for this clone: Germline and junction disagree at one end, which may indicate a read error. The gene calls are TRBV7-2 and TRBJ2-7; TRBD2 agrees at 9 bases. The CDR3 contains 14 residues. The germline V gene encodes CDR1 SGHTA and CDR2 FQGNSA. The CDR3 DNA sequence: TGTGCCAGCAGCATAGCGGGAGCAGGGTACGAGCAGTACTTC. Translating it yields CASSIAGAGYEQYF.

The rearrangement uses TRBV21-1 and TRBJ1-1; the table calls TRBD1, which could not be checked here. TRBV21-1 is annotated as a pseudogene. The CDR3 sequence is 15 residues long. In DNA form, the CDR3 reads TGTGCCAGCAGCAAATCGTTCTCACGTACACCTGAAGCTTTCTTT. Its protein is CASSKSFSRTPEAFF.